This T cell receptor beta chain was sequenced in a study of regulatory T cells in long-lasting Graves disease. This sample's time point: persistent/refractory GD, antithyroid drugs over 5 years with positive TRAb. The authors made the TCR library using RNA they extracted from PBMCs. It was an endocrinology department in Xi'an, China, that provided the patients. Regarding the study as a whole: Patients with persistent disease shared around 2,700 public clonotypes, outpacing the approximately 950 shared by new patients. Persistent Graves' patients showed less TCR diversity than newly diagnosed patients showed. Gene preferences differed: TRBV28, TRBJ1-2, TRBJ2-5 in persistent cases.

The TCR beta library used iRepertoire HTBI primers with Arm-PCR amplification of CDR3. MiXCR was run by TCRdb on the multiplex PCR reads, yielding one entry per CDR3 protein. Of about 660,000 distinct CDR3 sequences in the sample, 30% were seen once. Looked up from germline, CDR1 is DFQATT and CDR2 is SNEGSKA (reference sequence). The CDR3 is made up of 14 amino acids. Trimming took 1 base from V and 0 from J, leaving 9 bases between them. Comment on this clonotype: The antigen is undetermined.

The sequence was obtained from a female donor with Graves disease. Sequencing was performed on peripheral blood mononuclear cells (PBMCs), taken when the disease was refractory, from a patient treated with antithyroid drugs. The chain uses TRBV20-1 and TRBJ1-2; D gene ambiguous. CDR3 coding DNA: TGCAGTGCTAGAGTTGCCGGAGCTAACTATGGCTACACCTTC. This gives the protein CSARVAGANYGYTF.